This T cell receptor (beta chain) is drawn from a study of shared clonotypes between healthy human individuals. The authors ran the assay at deep level. The repertoire was sequenced with immunoSEQ multiplex PCR; TCRdb's copy has only in-frame clones and lacks some. The sample consists of hundreds of thousands of clones, about 96% of them appearing once. The V gene's germline CDR1 is SGHRS and CDR2 YFSETQ. This CDR3 is 17 amino acids long. The trim removed 4 bases at V and 7 bases at J, leaving 13 bases unmatched. Sequencing was performed on naive CD4+ T cells sorted from blood. Subset defined: CD45RA+ positively selected. The chain uses TRBV5-1 and TRBJ2-2; 10 bases map to TRBD1. This receptor was taken from a woman in her 30s in good health. The CDR3 is CASSQANGTGVVGELFF. CDR3 DNA: TGCGCCAGCAGCCAGGCCAACGGGACAGGGGTCGTCGGGGAGCTGTTTTTT.